A single sample gave rise to the 20 T cell receptor beta chains below, sequenced in a study of CD8 T cells in Susac syndrome. RNA, at 0.5 to 1 ug, was reverse transcribed with random hexamers. TCRdb fed the immunoSEQ multiplex PCR reads into MiXCR, producing one record per CDR3 protein. The data show approximately 110,000 distinct CDR3 sequences, with roughly 97% seen just once and 0.096% held by the top ten. The sample consisted of CD4+ T cells from PBMCs. Receptors originate from a human donor in good health.

This chain connects TRBV23-1 to TRBJ1-2; no clear D. TRBV23-1 is designated an ORF whose function remains uncertain. The CDR3 is 14 amino acids. The germline V and J ends were trimmed by 1 base and 2 bases, with 8 bases remaining between them. CDR3 bases: TGCGCCAGCAGTCAATACACAGACAACTATGGCTACACCTTC. Its protein product is CASSQYTDNYGYTF.

This clonotype was seen only once. This rearrangement joins TRBV20-1 to TRBJ1-1; D may be TRBD1 (6 bases). There are 14 residues in the CDR3. The ends were cut back, 3 bases at V and 1 base at J, with 12 bases in the middle. Germline loops: CDR1 DFQATT, CDR2 SNEGSKA (reference sequence). In DNA form, the CDR3 reads TGCAGTGCTAGTGACAGGTCTTCGAACACTGAAGCTTTCTTT. Encoded protein: CSASDRSSNTEAFF.

The chain joins TRBV20-1 to TRBJ2-6; 9 bases line up with TRBD1. Germline CDR1 DFQATT, CDR2 SNEGSKA (reference sequence). The V segment lost 6 bases and the J segment 0 bases; nucleotides outside the gene matches: 3. The CDR3 extends over 15 amino acids. The CDR3 here is CSAGTGTSGANVLTF. CDR3 DNA: TGCAGTGCAGGGACAGGGACCTCTGGGGCCAACGTCCTGACTTTC.

The genes are TRBV29-1 and TRBJ2-5, with TRBD2 matching over 7 bases. The CDR3 has 13 amino acids. CDR1 SQVTM and CDR2 ANQGSEA come from the germline V gene. V shed 1 base, J shed 3 bases, and the junction held 2 bases outside the gene matches. The CDR3 sequence is CSVEGRGKETQYF. In DNA form, the CDR3 reads TGCAGCGTTGAAGGGCGGGGGAAAGAGACCCAGTACTTC.

This chain links TRBV4-1 with TRBJ2-5; weak D call: TRBD2 (5 bases). With 1 base removed from V and 9 bases from J, the gap between germline ends came to 9 bases. Germline CDR1 is MGHRA and CDR2 is YSYEKL. The CDR3 length is 12 residues. The CDR3 DNA reads TGCGCCAGCAGCCAAGTCGGGATTTCCCAGTACTTC. The encoded protein is CASSQVGISQYF.

The chain joins TRBV7-9 to TRBJ2-4; D perhaps matches TRBD1 (6 bases). V dropped 2 bases and J dropped 6 bases, with 11 bases sitting between them. Germline loops: CDR1 SEHNR, CDR2 FQNEAQ (reference sequence). This CDR3 has 14 residues. CDR3: CASSLQGQRNIQYF. In DNA, the CDR3 is TGTGCCAGCAGCTTACAAGGACAGAGAAACATTCAGTACTTC. Together with reference TRBV7-9 and TRBJ2-4, the CDR3 gives the full variable domain: DTGVSQNPRHKITKRGQNVTFRCDPISEHNRLYWYRQTLGQGPEFLTYFQNEAQLEKSRLLSDRFSAERPKGSFSTLEIQRTEQGDSAMYLCASSLQGQRNIQYFGAGTRLSVL.

This clonotype was detected only a few times. A junction boundary mismatches the germline segment, possibly from a read error. The gene calls are TRBV5-1 and TRBJ2-3; D uncertain. Germline CDR1 reads SGHRS; CDR2 reads YFSETQ. This CDR3 has 12 residues. CDR3 protein: CASSLPTDTQYF. CDR3 nucleotide sequence: TGTGCCAGCAGTCTGCCCACAGATACGCAGTATTTT.

The J gene is TRBJ2-5, the V gene TRBV5-1; 7 nucleotides agree with TRBD1. Per the germline V gene, CDR1 is SGHRS and CDR2 is YFSETQ. J lost 4 bases, V lost 4 bases, and 7 bases had no gene match. The CDR3 is made up of 14 amino acids. The CDR3 nucleotides are TGCGCCAGCAGCCAAGGGACAGTGAGAGAGACCCAGTACTTC. Its protein is CASSQGTVRETQYF.

The sample holds one count of this clonotype. The CDR3 sequence is CSVEGDRPYEQYF. The CDR3 bases are TGCAGCGTTGAAGGGGACAGGCCCTACGAGCAGTACTTC. J is TRBJ2-7 and V is TRBV29-1, with 8 bases lining up with TRBD1. V shed 1 base and J 2 bases; nucleotides not matched to a gene: 1. The CDR3 runs to 13 residues. CDR1 SQVTM and CDR2 ANQGSEA come from the germline V gene.

The gene calls are TRBV6-2 or TRBV6-3 and TRBJ2-7; the D is unclear. Germline assignment: CDR1 MNHEY and CDR2 SVGEGT. This CDR3 has 18 amino acids. The ends were cut back, 0 bases at V and 2 bases at J, with 20 bases in the middle. CDR3 residues: CASSYSKSVATFTYEQYF. The CDR3 DNA reads TGTGCCAGCAGTTACTCGAAATCGGTCGCAACCTTTACCTACGAGCAGTACTTC.

The chain links TRBV7-2 to TRBJ2-5, with 11 bases identical to TRBD2. This CDR3 region has 14 residues. The junction had 7 bases not matched to a gene; V was cut back by 6 bases and J by 7 bases. CDR1 is SGHTA and CDR2 is FQGNSA in the germline V gene. CDR3 region: CASRPQGTSGTQYF. The CDR3 DNA reads as TGTGCCAGCAGACCACAAGGGACTAGCGGGACCCAGTACTTC.

The rearrangement uses TRBV9 and TRBJ2-6, with 7 bases fitting TRBD1. With 0 bases clipped from V and 0 bases from J, the junction kept 9 bases outside the gene matches. Germline assignment: CDR1 SGDLS and CDR2 YYNGEE. This CDR3 spans 19 amino acids. CDR3 DNA sequence: TGTGCCAGCAGCGTAGTAAGGGCAGGGGGATACTCTGGGGCCAACGTCCTGACTTTC. Translation: CASSVVRAGGYSGANVLTF.

In this sample, this clonotype turned up once. This rearrangement joins TRBV4-1 to TRBJ1-1; 10 bases match TRBD1. This CDR3 is 15 amino acids long. V dropped 0 bases and J dropped 7; count of bases not matched to a gene: 5. Germline lookup yields CDR1 MGHRA and CDR2 YSYEKL. CDR3 nucleotide sequence: TGCGCCAGCAGCCAAGAGGGACAGGGGATCAGTGAAGCTTTCTTT. Translating it yields CASSQEGQGISEAFF.

The genes are TRBV7-2 and TRBJ2-7, with 10 positions matching TRBD2. The junction had 10 bases not matched to a gene; V was cut back by 4 bases and J by 1 base. There are 17 residues in the CDR3. Germline-derived CDR1 and CDR2 are SGHTA and FQGNSA. CDR3 DNA sequence: TGTGCCAGCAGCTCACTACAGGGGACTAGCGTGTCCTACGAGCAGTACTTC. This gives the protein CASSSLQGTSVSYEQYF.

This chain joins TRBV2 and TRBJ2-2; D unclear. V gave up 4 bases and J gave up 5 bases, with 11 bases separating them. Germline values: CDR1 SNHLY, CDR2 FYNNEI. The CDR3 length is 14 residues. The DNA for the CDR3 is TGTGCCAGCAGTGGTCCAGTAATTACCGGGGAGCTGTTTTTT. This translates into CASSGPVITGELFF.

This rearrangement joins TRBV7-2 to TRBJ2-7, with unresolved D. This CDR3 spans 15 amino acids. Trimming took 3 bases from V and 3 from J, leaving 15 bases between them. The germline CDR1 and CDR2 sequences are SGHTA and FQGNSA. As DNA, the CDR3 is TGTGCCAGCAGCTTGACCCCTCGCCCGGACTACGAGCAGTACTTC. It codes for CASSLTPRPDYEQYF.

The chain recombines TRBV24-1 with TRBJ2-5; no definite D call. Germline-derived CDR1 and CDR2 are KGHDR and SFDVKD. CDR3 length: 14 residues. V was pared by 3 bases and J by 3 bases, with 10 bases between. The CDR3 coding sequence is TGTGCCACCAGTGATAACGACGGTAAAGAGACCCAGTACTTC. Its protein product is CATSDNDGKETQYF.

V gene TRBV7-9 combines with J gene TRBJ1-2; 7 nucleotides agree with TRBD1. Trimming at V came to 6 bases and at J to 11 bases, leaving 6 bases not matched to a gene. Germline V gives CDR1 SEHNR, CDR2 FQNEAQ (reference sequence). The length of the CDR3 is 11 residues. The DNA for the CDR3 is TGTGCCAGCAGGACAGGGACTCATTACACCTTC. Amino acids: CASRTGTHYTF.

The genes are TRBV27 and TRBJ2-3; 13 bases match TRBD2. J gave up 5 bases and V 7 bases, and 12 bases lay outside the gene matches. CDR3 length: 17 amino acids. Germline V gene lookup returns CDR1 MNHEY and CDR2 SMNVEV (reference sequence). The CDR3 spells CASMQPGLAGRGDTQYF. As DNA, the CDR3 is TGTGCCAGCATGCAACCGGGACTAGCGGGAAGGGGAGATACGCAGTATTTT.

This chain uses TRBV4-2 with TRBJ1-1, with a weak D call TRBD1 (6 bases). V dropped 0 bases and J dropped 8 bases, with 13 bases sitting between them. Germline-derived CDR1 and CDR2 are LGHNA and YNFKEQ. The length of the CDR3 is 14 residues. The CDR3 coding sequence is TGTGCCAGCAGCCAAGATTCGGGGGCGAGAGAAGCTTTCTTT. It specifies CASSQDSGAREAFF.